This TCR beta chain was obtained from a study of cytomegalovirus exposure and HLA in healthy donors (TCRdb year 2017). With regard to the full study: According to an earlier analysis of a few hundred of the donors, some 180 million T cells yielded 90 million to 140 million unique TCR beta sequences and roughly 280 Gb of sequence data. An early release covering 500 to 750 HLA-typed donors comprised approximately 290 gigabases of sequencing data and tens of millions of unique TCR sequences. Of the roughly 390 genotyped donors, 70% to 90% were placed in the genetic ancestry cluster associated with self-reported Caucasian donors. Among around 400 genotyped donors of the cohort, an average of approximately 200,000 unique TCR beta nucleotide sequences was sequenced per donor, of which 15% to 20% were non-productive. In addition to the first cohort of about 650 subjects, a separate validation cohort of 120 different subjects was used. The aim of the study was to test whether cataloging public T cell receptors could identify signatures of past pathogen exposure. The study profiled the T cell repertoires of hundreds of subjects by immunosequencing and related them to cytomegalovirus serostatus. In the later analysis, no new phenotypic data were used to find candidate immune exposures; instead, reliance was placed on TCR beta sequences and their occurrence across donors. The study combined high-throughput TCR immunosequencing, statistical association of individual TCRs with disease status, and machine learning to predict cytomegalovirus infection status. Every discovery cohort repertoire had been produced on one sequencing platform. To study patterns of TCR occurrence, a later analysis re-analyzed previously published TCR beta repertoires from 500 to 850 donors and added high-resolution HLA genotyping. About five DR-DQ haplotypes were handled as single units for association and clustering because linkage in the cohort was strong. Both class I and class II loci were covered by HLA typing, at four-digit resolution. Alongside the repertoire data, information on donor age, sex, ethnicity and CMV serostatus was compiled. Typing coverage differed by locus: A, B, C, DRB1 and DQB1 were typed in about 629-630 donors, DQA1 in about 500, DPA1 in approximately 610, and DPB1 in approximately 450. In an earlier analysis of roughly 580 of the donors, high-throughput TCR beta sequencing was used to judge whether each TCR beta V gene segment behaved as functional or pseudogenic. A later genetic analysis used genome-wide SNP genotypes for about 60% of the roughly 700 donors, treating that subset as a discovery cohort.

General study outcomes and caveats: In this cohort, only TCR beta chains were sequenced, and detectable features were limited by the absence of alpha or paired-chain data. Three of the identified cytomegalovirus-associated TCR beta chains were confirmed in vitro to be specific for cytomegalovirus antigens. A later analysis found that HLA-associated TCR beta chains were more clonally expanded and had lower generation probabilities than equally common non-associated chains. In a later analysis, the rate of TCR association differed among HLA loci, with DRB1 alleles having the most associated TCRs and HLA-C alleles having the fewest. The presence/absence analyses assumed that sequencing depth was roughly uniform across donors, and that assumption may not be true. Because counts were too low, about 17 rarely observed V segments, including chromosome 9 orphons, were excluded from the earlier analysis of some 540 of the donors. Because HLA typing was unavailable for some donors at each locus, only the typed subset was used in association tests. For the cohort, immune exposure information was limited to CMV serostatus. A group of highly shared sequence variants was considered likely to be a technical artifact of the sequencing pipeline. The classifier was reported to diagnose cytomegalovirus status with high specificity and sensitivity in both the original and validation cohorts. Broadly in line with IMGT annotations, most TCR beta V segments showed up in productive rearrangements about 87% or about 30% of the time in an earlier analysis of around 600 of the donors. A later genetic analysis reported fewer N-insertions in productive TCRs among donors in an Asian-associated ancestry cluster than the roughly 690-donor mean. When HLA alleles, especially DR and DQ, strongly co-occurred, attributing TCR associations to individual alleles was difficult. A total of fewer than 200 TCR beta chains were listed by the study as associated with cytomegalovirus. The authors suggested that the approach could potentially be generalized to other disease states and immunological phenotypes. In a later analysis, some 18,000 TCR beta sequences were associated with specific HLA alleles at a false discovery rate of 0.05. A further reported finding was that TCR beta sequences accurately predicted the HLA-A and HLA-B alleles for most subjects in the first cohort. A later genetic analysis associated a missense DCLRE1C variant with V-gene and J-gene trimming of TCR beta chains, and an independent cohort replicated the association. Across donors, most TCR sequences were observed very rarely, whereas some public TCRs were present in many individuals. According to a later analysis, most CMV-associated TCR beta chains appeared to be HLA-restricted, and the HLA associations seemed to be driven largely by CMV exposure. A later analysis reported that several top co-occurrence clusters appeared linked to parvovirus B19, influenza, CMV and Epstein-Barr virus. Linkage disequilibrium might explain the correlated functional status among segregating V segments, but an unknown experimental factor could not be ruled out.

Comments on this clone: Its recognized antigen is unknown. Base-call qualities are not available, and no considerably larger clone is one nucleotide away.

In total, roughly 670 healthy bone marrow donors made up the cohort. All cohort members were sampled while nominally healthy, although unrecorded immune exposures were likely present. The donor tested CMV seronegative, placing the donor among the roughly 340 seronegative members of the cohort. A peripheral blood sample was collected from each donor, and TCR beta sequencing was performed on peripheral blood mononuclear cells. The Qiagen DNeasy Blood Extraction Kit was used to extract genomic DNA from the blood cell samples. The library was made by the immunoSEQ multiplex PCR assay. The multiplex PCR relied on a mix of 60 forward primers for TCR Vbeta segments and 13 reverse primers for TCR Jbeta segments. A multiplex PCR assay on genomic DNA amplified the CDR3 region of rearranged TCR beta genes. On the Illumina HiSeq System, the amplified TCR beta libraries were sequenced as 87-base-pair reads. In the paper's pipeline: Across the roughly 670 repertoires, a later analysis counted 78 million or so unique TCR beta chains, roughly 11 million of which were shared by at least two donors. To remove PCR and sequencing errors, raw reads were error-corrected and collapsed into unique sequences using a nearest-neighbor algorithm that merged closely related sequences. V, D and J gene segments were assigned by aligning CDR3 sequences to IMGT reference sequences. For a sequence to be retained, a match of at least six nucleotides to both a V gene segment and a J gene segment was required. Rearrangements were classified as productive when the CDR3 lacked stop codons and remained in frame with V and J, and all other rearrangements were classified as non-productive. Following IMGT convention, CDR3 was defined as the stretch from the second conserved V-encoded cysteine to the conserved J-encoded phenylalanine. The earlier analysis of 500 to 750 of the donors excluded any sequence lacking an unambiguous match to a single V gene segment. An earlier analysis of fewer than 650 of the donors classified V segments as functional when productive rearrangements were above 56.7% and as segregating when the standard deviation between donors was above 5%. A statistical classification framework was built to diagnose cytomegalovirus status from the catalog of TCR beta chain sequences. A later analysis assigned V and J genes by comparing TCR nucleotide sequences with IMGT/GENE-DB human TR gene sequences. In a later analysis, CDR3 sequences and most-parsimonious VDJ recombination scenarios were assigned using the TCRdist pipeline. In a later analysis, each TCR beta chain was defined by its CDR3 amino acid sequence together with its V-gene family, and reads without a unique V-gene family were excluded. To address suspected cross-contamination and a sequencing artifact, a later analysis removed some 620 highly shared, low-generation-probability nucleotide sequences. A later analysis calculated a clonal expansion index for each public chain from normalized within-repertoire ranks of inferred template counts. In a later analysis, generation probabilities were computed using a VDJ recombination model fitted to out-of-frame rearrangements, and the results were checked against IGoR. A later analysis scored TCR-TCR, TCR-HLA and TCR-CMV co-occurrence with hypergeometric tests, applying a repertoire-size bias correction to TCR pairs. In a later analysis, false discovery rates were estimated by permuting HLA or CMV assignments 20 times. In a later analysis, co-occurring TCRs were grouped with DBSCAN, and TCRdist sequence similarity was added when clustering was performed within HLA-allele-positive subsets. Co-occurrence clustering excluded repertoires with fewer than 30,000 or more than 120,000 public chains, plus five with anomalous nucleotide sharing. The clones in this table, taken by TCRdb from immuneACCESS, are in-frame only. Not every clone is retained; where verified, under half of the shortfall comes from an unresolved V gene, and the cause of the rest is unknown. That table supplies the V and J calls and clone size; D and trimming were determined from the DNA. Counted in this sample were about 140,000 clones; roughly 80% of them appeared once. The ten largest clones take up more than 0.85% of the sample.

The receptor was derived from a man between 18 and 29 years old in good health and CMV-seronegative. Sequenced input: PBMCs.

The CDR3 region has the sequence CASSQATGTSGTYNEQFF. Read as DNA, the sequence is TGTGCCAGCAGCCAAGCCACAGGGACTAGCGGGACATACAATGAGCAGTTCTTC. The chain is assembled from TRBV14 and TRBJ2-1; 13 bases in the junction line up with TRBD2. CDR1 and CDR2 are drawn from the germline V gene: SGHDN, FVKESK. V is trimmed back by 1 base and J by 4 bases, and the junction contains 7 bases that no gene match accounts for. The CDR3, from cysteine to phenylalanine, totals 18 residues. The CDR3 DNA has 54 bases and is translated from base 1.